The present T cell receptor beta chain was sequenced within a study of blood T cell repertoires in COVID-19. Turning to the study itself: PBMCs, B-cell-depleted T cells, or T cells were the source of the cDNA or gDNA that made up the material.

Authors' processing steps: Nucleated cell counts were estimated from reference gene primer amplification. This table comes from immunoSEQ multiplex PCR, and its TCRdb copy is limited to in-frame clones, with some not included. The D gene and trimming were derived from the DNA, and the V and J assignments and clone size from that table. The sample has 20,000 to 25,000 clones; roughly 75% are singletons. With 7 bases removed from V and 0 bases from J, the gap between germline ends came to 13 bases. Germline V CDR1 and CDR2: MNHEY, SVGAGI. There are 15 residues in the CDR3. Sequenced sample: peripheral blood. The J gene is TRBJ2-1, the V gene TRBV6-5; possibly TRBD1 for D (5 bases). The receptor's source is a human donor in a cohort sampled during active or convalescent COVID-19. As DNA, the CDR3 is TGTGCCAGCAAGCCACAGGTCCTCTCCTACAATGAGCAGTTCTTC. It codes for CASKPQVLSYNEQFF.